The next 30 T cell receptor beta chains were all read from a single sample in a study of shared clonotypes between healthy human individuals. Clones were sequenced by immunoSEQ multiplex PCR, and TCRdb holds only the in-frame ones, with some missing. The sample records around 550,000 clones, 96% being singletons. The specimen was naive CD4+ T cells sorted from blood. The subset denotes: CD45RA+ positively selected. These receptors came from a woman between 25 and 40 years old in good health.

The V call is TRBV28, the J call TRBJ1-4; possible D gene TRBD1, 5 bases. Per germline, CDR1 MDHEN and CDR2 SYDVKM. The V end lost 4 bases, the J end lost 3 bases, and 18 bases lay between the germline ends. This CDR3 has 17 amino acids. The CDR3 DNA reads TGTGCCAGCAGTTCCACTACAGGCCTGGGGGCTAATGAAAAACTGTTTTTT. Translation gives CASSSTTGLGANEKLFF.

J is TRBJ2-1 and V is TRBV7-9; perhaps TRBD1 as D (6 bases). V lost 8 bases, J lost 3 bases, and 14 bases lay in between. CDR3 length: 14 residues. Germline-derived CDR1 and CDR2 are SEHNR and FQNEAQ (reference sequence). The CDR3 here is CASESGQNYNEQFF. CDR3 nucleotide sequence: TGTGCCAGCGAAAGTGGACAGAACTACAATGAGCAGTTCTTC.

The V and J genes are TRBV9 and TRBJ1-2; D possibly corresponds to TRBD1 (6 bases). The CDR3 spans 12 residues. V lost 0 bases and J 6 bases, leaving 6 bases between the germline ends. CDR1 and CDR2 from the germline V gene are SGDLS and YYNGEE. The CDR3 nucleotides read TGTGCCAGCAGCGTAGGACAGGATGGCTACACCTTC. Amino acid sequence: CASSVGQDGYTF.

This clone was seen once. V is TRBV6-6 and J is TRBJ2-1, with TRBD2 identical over 7 bases. The germline V gene encodes CDR1 MNHNY and CDR2 SVGAGI (reference sequence). The V segment lost 7 bases and the J segment 12 bases; nucleotides outside the gene matches: 15. The CDR3 spans 14 residues. This CDR3 reads CASNDLAEGSTQFF. Written as DNA, the CDR3 is TGTGCCAGCAACGACCTAGCGGAGGGAAGTACGCAGTTCTTC.

The chain combines TRBV5-1 with TRBJ2-5; D is unclear. Germline assignment: CDR1 SGHRS and CDR2 YFSETQ. V was cut by 1 base and J by 2 bases, with 6 bases left in between. The CDR3 runs to 13 residues. The CDR3 bases are TGCGCCAGCAGCTTGATACCGCAAGAGACCCAGTACTTC. Its translation is CASSLIPQETQYF.

This clone was recorded only once. This chain joins TRBV5-4 and TRBJ1-4; TRBD1 matches at 9 bases. The germline gives CDR1 SGHNT, CDR2 YYREEE (reference sequence). After removal of 4 bases from V and 5 bases from J, the junction contained 9 bases not matched to a gene. The CDR3 covers 16 residues. The CDR3 sequence: CASSPGGTGTNEKLFF. In nucleotides, the CDR3 is TGTGCCAGCAGCCCGGGAGGGACAGGGACAAATGAAAAACTGTTTTTT.

The chain carries TRBV6-5 and TRBJ1-4; TRBD1 is a possible D gene (6 bases). V lost 4 bases to trimming and J lost 5 bases, with 14 bases between them. Germline V gene lookup returns CDR1 MNHEY and CDR2 SVGAGI. The CDR3 is 15 amino acids. For the CDR3, the DNA is TGTGCCAGCAGTTTTCGGCCAGGGACAAATGAAAAACTGTTTTTT. It is translated as CASSFRPGTNEKLFF.

On this clone itself: This sample includes further DNA sequences coding for the same CDR3. The chain links TRBV9 to TRBJ2-3; D not certain. V shed 0 bases and J shed 1 base, with 3 bases lying between them. The CDR3 is 13 residues long. Germline V gene sequence: CDR1 SGDLS, CDR2 YYNGEE. The CDR3 region has the DNA TGTGCCAGCAGCGTAGTGGGCACAGATACGCAGTATTTT. Its protein product is CASSVVGTDTQYF. The full variable domain, its missing parts supplied by reference TRBV9 and TRBJ2-3, is DSGVTQTPKHLITATGQRVTLRCSPRSGDLSVYWYQQSLDQGLQFLIQYYNGEERAKGNILERFSAQQFPDLHSELNLSSLELGDSALYFCASSVVGTDTQYFGPGTRLTVL.

The V call is TRBV4-2, the J call TRBJ2-7; D possibly corresponds to TRBD1 (5 bases). This CDR3 spans 17 amino acids. Trimming cost V 0 bases and J 3 bases, with 18 bases left between them. CDR1 is LGHNA and CDR2 is YNFKEQ in the germline V gene. The CDR3: CASSQECRVTLFYEQYF. CDR3 nucleotide sequence: TGTGCCAGCAGCCAAGAGTGCAGGGTCACCCTCTTCTACGAGCAGTACTTC.

The CDR3: CASSSVTSGKGDTQYF. The CDR3 DNA follows: TGCGCCAGCAGCTCGGTGACTAGCGGGAAAGGAGATACGCAGTATTTT. This sequence joins TRBV5-1 and TRBJ2-3; 11 bases map to TRBD2. V trimming: 3 bases; J trimming: 5 bases; junction bases outside the gene matches: 8. The germline V gene has CDR1 SGHRS and CDR2 YFSETQ. CDR3 length: 16 residues.

This rearrangement joins TRBV5-1 to TRBJ1-2; D perhaps matches TRBD1 (5 bases). The V gene lost 4 bases and the J gene lost 4 bases, with 11 bases spanning the gap. From germline, CDR1 is SGHRS and CDR2 YFSETQ. The CDR3 loop spans 13 amino acids. CDR3 bases: TGCGCCAGCAGCCCCGACAGTAGCTATGGCTACACCTTC. This translates into CASSPDSSYGYTF. Full variable domain (missing parts from reference TRBV5-1 and TRBJ1-2): KAGVTQTPRYLIKTRGQQVTLSCSPISGHRSVSWYQQTPGQGLQFLFEYFSETQRNKGNFPGRFSGRQFSNSRSEMNVSTLELGDSALYLCASSPDSSYGYTFGSGTRLTVV.

CDR3 sequence reads: CASSFTSGTGSEAFF. Here the CDR3 DNA reads TGTGCCAGCAGCTTCACCTCCGGGACAGGGTCTGAAGCTTTCTTT. This chain links TRBV11-2 with TRBJ1-1, with TRBD1 identical over 9 bases. From germline, CDR1 is SGHAT and CDR2 FQNNGV. Germline trimming cut 3 bases from V and 6 bases from J; bases unmatched to any gene: 8. The CDR3 is made up of 15 amino acids.

The CDR3 DNA is TGCAGCGTTGAGGCGACAGGGGCAGATACGCAGTATTTT. Amino acid sequence: CSVEATGADTQYF. This chain links TRBV29-1 with TRBJ2-3; 8 nucleotides match TRBD1. The germline CDR1 and CDR2 sequences are SQVTM and ANQGSEA. Losses at the gene ends were 3 bases for V and 4 bases for J; bases not matched to a gene: 3. The CDR3 has 13 residues.

The V gene is TRBV4-1, the J gene TRBJ1-2; no clear D. The germline CDR1 and CDR2 sequences are MGHRA and YSYEKL. This CDR3 region has 13 residues. Trimming removed 0 bases at V and 3 bases at J, with 5 bases between. The CDR3 protein is CASSQEMDYGYTF. Written as DNA, the CDR3 is TGCGCCAGCAGCCAAGAAATGGACTATGGCTACACCTTC.

This clone was counted between two and nine times. The chain links TRBV30 to TRBJ1-5, with D unresolved. V was trimmed by 1 base and J by 4 bases, leaving 8 bases between them. The CDR3 runs 13 residues. CDR1 GTSNPN and CDR2 SVGIG come from the germline V gene (reference sequence). CDR3 loop: CAWSERGNQPQHF. The CDR3 DNA sequence: TGTGCCTGGAGTGAAAGAGGGAATCAGCCCCAGCATTTT. Complete variable domain (other parts from reference TRBV30 and TRBJ1-5): SQTIHQWPATLVQPVGSPLSLECTVEGTSNPNLYWYRQAAGRGLQLLFYSVGIGQISSEVPQNLSASRPQDRQFILSSKKLLLSDSGFYLCAWSERGNQPQHFGDGTRLSIL.

This clone appeared a single time. The chain joins TRBV28 to TRBJ2-6; D remains unclear. There are 15 residues in the CDR3. Germline-derived CDR1 and CDR2 are MDHEN and SYDVKM. Trimming took 3 bases from V and 1 from J, leaving 7 bases between them. The CDR3 nucleotides read TGTGCCAGCAGTTTGGGCAGGTCTGGGGCCAACGTCCTGACTTTC. Translating gives CASSLGRSGANVLTF.

This chain connects TRBV7-9 to TRBJ2-7; TRBD2 might be the D (6 bases). The CDR3 consists of 15 residues. Trimming removed 5 bases at V and 3 bases at J, with 17 bases between. CDR1 and CDR2 from the germline V gene are SEHNR and FQNEAQ (reference sequence). This chain's CDR3 is CASSRSGRGDYEQYF. CDR3 coding DNA: TGTGCCAGCAGCAGAAGCGGGCGGGGCGACTACGAGCAGTACTTC. The full variable domain, with the rest looked up from reference TRBV7-9 and TRBJ2-7, is DTGVSQNPRHKITKRGQNVTFRCDPISEHNRLYWYRQTLGQGPEFLTYFQNEAQLEKSRLLSDRFSAERPKGSFSTLEIQRTEQGDSAMYLCASSRSGRGDYEQYFGPGTRLTVT.

The chain joins TRBV5-4 to TRBJ1-2; D remains ambiguous. V was pared by 0 bases and J by 4 bases, with 7 bases between. CDR1 and CDR2 from the germline V gene are SGHNT and YYREEE (reference sequence). The CDR3 sequence is 13 residues long. The CDR3 here is CASSLGGSYGYTF. DNA of the CDR3: TGTGCCAGCAGCTTGGGGGGAAGCTATGGCTACACCTTC. Complete variable domain (other parts from reference TRBV5-4 and TRBJ1-2): ETGVTQSPTHLIKTRGQQVTLRCSSQSGHNTVSWYQQALGQGPQFIFQYYREEENGRGNFPPRFSGLQFPNYSSELNVNALELDDSALYLCASSLGGSYGYTFGSGTRLTVV.

This sequence joins TRBV5-4 and TRBJ2-7; the D is unclear. CDR1 and CDR2 (germline): SGHNT, YYREEE (reference sequence). V was pared by 4 bases and J by 6 bases, with 11 bases between. The CDR3 covers 12 residues. The CDR3 DNA follows: TGTGCCAGCAGCGCGACTTCTGGCGAGCAGTACTTC. Protein sequence: CASSATSGEQYF.

V is TRBV14 and J is TRBJ2-7; weak D call: TRBD2 (6 bases). There are 14 residues in the CDR3. Trimming removed 4 bases at V and 3 bases at J, with 13 bases between. Germline CDR1 SGHDN, CDR2 FVKESK. The CDR3 reads CASSRLPGVYEQYF. The CDR3 DNA reads as TGTGCCAGCAGCCGTCTACCGGGGGTCTACGAGCAGTACTTC. Drawing the rest from reference TRBV14 and TRBJ2-7, the complete variable domain is EAGVTQFPSHSVIEKGQTVTLRCDPISGHDNLYWYRRVMGKEIKFLLHFVKESKQDESGMPNNRFLAERTGGTYSTLKVQPAELEDSGVYFCASSRLPGVYEQYFGPGTRLTVT.

The V call is TRBV4-1, the J call TRBJ2-3; 8 bases line up with TRBD2. The CDR3 is 14 residues long. J gave up 6 bases and V 1 base, and 3 bases lay outside the gene matches. Germline CDR1 and CDR2: MGHRA and YSYEKL. As DNA, the CDR3 is TGCGCCAGCAGCCAAGTAGCGGGACACGATACGCAGTATTTT. The encoded protein is CASSQVAGHDTQYF.

The chain employs TRBV29-1 and TRBJ1-1; 10 bases agree with TRBD1. V lost 2 bases, J lost 4 bases, and 1 base stayed unmatched. This CDR3 is built from 13 residues. Germline CDR1 SQVTM, CDR2 ANQGSEA. The CDR3 DNA follows: TGCAGCGTTGAAAGGGACAGGGGCACTGAAGCTTTCTTT. Translation gives CSVERDRGTEAFF.

This rearrangement joins TRBV19 to TRBJ2-2, with D perhaps matching TRBD1 (6 bases). The CDR3 is 13 residues long. Germline loops: CDR1 LNHDA, CDR2 SQIVND (reference sequence). V was shortened by 4 bases and J by 5 bases, with 8 bases between the two germline ends. CDR3 loop: CASSNRVTGELFF. The CDR3 DNA sequence: TGTGCCAGTAGTAACAGGGTTACCGGGGAGCTGTTTTTT.

A word on this clone: One end of the junction varies from germline; a read error may be responsible. Other DNA sequences in this sample translate to the same CDR3. CDR3 protein: CASRATGIGNQPQHF. The CDR3 DNA reads TGCGCCAGCAGGGCGACAGGGATTGGCAATCAGCCCCAGCATTTT. The chain has TRBV2 and TRBJ1-5, with 7 nucleotides matching TRBD1. Germline V gives CDR1 SNHLY, CDR2 FYNNEI. This CDR3 is built from 15 residues.

The chain couples TRBV7-9 to TRBJ2-7, with 9 bases fitting TRBD1. J gave up 5 bases and V 6 bases, and 11 bases lay outside the gene matches. The CDR3 is 15 amino acids. Germline V CDR1 and CDR2: SEHNR, FQNEAQ (reference sequence). The CDR3 region is CASRSTGQGGDEQYF. CDR3 sequence (DNA): TGTGCCAGCAGATCTACGGGACAGGGAGGCGACGAGCAGTACTTC.

The chain uses TRBV27 and TRBJ1-1; TRBD1 aligns across 7 bases. CDR3 size: 12 residues. The germline V gene has CDR1 MNHEY and CDR2 SMNVEV (reference sequence). Trimming took 8 bases from V and 4 from J; bases not matched to a gene: 4. CDR3 sequence reads: CASRQGGTEAFF. The CDR3 DNA is TGTGCCAGCCGACAGGGTGGCACTGAAGCTTTCTTT.

Written as DNA, the CDR3 is TGTGCCAGCAGCCCGGCGGGGGAACGGCTGAAAAATGAGCAGTTCTTC. Translating it yields CASSPAGERLKNEQFF. The genes are TRBV7-2 and TRBJ2-1; 7 nucleotides line up with TRBD2. There are 16 residues in the CDR3. The ends lost 5 bases at V and 7 bases at J; junction bases unmatched: 14. CDR1 SGHTA and CDR2 FQGNSA come from the germline V gene.

The chain uses TRBV23-1 and TRBJ2-7; D gene unclear. TRBV23-1 carries the ORF label, with uncertain function. V was shortened by 11 bases and J by 6 bases, with 20 bases between the two germline ends. The CDR3 runs to 13 residues. The CDR3: CAVLVVPLTEQYF. CDR3 nucleotide sequence: TGCGCCGTCCTCGTGGTTCCTCTTACCGAGCAGTACTTC.

The chain has TRBV11-2 and TRBJ2-1; TRBD2 agrees at 12 bases. With 2 bases clipped from V and 4 bases from J, the junction kept 3 bases outside the gene matches. The CDR3 is 16 amino acids. Germline values: CDR1 SGHAT, CDR2 FQNNGV. The CDR3 loop is CASSLPGLAGYNEQFF. CDR3 nucleotides: TGTGCCAGCAGCTTACCGGGACTAGCGGGTTACAATGAGCAGTTCTTC.

This chain uses TRBV2 with TRBJ2-5; 9 bases fit TRBD2. CDR1 and CDR2 (germline): SNHLY, FYNNEI. V lost 5 bases to trimming and J lost 9 bases; unmatched junction nucleotides: 10. The length of the CDR3 is 14 residues. CDR3 residues: CASSKTSGKSPQYF. The DNA of the CDR3 is TGTGCCAGCAGTAAGACTAGCGGCAAGAGTCCCCAGTACTTC.